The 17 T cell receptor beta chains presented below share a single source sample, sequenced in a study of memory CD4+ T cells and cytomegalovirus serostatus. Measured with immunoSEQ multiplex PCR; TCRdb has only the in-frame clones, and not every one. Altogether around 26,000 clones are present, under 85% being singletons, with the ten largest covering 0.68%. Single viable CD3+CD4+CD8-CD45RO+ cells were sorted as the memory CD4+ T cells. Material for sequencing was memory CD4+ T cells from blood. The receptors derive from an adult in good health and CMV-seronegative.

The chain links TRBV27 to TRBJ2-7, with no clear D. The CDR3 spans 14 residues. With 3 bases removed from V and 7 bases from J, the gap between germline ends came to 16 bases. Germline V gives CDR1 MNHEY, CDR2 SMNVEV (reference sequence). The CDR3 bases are TGTGCCAGCAGTTTTTCTGATACGACTTGGGAGCAGTACTTC. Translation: CASSFSDTTWEQYF.

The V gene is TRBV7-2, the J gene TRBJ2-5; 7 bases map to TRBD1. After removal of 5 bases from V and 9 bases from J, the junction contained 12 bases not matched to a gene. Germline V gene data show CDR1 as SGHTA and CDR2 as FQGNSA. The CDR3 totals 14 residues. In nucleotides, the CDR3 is TGTGCCAGCAGCCCTCGACAGGGTGTGGGAGCCCAGTACTTC. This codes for CASSPRQGVGAQYF.

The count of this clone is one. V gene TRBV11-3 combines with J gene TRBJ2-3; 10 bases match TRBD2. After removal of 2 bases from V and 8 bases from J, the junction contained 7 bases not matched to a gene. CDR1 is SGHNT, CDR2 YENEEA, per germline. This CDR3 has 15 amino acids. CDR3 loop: CASSLTSGDLGTQYF. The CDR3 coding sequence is TGTGCCAGCAGCTTAACTAGCGGGGACCTTGGTACGCAGTATTTT.

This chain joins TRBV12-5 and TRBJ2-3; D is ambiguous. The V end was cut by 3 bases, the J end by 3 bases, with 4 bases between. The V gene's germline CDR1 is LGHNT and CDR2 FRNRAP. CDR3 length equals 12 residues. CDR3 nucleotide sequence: TGTGCTAGTGGTTTTAAGACAGATACGCAGTATTTT. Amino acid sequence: CASGFKTDTQYF.

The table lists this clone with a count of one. The CDR3 DNA is TGTGCCAGCTCACCTAGTAGCCTGTCCCTCACTGAAGCTTTCTTT. This codes for CASSPSSLSLTEAFF. V usage is TRBV18 and J usage is TRBJ1-1; D not resolved. CDR1 and CDR2 from the germline V gene are KGHSH and LQKENI. The CDR3 consists of 15 residues. The V and J ends lost 3 bases and 4 bases respectively, with 15 bases between them.

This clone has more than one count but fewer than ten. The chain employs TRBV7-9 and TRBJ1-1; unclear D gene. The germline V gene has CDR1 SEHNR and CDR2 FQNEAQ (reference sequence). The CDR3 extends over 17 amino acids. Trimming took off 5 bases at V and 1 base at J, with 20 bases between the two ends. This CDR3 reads CASSDRGFRDENTEAFF. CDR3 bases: TGTGCCAGCAGCGACCGAGGGTTTCGAGATGAGAACACTGAAGCTTTCTTT.

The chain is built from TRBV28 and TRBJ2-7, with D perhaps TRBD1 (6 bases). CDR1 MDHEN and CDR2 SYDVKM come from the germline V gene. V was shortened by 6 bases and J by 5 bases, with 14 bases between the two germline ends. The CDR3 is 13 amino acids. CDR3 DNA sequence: TGTGCCAGCAGGAACACAGGGACAAACGAGCAGTACTTC. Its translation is CASRNTGTNEQYF.

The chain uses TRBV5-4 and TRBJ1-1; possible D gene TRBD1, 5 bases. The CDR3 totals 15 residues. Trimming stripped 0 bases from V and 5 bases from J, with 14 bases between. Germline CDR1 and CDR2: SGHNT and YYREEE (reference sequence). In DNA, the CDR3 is TGTGCCAGCAGCTTGGGTAGGGGAGGGTGGACTGAAGCTTTCTTT. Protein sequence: CASSLGRGGWTEAFF.

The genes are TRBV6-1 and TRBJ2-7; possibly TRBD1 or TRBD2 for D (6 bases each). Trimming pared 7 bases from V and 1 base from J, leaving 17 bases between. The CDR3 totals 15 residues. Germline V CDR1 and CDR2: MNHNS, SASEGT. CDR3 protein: CASIERTAGSYEQYF. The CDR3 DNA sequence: TGTGCCAGCATAGAACGGACAGCGGGTTCCTACGAGCAGTACTTC.

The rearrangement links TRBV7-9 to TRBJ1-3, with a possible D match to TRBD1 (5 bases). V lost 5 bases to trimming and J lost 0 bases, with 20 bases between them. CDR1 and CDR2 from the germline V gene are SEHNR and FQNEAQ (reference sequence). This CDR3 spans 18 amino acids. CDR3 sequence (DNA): TGTGCCAGCAGCCCCGACGGGGGATCCCTGGTCTCTGGAAACACCATATATTTT. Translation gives CASSPDGGSLVSGNTIYF. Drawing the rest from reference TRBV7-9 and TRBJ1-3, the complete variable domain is DTGVSQNPRHKITKRGQNVTFRCDPISEHNRLYWYRQTLGQGPEFLTYFQNEAQLEKSRLLSDRFSAERPKGSFSTLEIQRTEQGDSAMYLCASSPDGGSLVSGNTIYFGEGSWLTVV.

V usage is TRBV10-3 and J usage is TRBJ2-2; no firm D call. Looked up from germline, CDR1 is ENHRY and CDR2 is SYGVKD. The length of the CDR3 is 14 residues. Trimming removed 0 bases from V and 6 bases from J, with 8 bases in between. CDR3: CAISESAQSGELFF. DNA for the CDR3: TGTGCCATCAGTGAGTCGGCCCAGTCCGGGGAGCTGTTTTTT.

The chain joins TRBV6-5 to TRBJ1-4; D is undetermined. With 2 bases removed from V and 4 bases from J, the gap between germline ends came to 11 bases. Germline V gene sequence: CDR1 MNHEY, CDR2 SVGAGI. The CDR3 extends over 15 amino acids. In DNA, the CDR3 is TGTGCCAGCAGTTACGGTCGACGGAGTAATGAAAAACTGTTTTTT. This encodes CASSYGRRSNEKLFF.

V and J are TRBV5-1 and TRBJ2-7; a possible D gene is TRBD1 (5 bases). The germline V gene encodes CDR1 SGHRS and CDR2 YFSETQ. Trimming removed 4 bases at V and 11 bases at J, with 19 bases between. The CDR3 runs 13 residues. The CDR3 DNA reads TGCGCCAGCAGCCAAGGGGTGGGCGTTTTTGAGTACTTC. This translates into CASSQGVGVFEYF.

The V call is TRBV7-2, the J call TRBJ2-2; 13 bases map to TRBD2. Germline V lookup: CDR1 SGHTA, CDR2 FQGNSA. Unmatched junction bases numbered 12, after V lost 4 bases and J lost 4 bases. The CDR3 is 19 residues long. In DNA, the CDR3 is TGTGCCAGCAGCTCTTATCTCCGACTAGCGGGGGGTTTCACCGGGGAGCTGTTTTTT. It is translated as CASSSYLRLAGGFTGELFF.

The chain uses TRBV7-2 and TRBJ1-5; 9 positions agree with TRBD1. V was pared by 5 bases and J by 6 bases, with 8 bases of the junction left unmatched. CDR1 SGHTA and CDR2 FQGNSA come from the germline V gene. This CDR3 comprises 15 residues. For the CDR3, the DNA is TGTGCCAGCAGCCCCCGACAGGGGGTAGGTCAGCCCCAGCATTTT. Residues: CASSPRQGVGQPQHF.

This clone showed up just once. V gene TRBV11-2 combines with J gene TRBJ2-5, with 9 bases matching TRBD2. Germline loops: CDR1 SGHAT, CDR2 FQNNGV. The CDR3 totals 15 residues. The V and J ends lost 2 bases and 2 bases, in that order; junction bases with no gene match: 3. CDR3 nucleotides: TGTGCCAGCAGCTTATGGAGCGGGGGGCAAGAGACCCAGTACTTC. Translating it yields CASSLWSGGQETQYF.

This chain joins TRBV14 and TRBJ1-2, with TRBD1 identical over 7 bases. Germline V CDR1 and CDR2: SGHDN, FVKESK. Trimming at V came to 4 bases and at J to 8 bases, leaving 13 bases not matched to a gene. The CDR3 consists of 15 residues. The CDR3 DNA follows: TGTGCCAGCAGCCGCCGACAGGGCGGGGCTGAGGGCTACACCTTC. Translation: CASSRRQGGAEGYTF.